This is a list of T cell receptor beta chains from one sample in a study of T cells expressing NK-cell markers. After re-calling the 5' RACE reads, TCRdb lists one entry per CDR3 protein, DNA absent. In total, the table holds about half a million distinct CDR3 sequences. The sequenced sample was blood T cells: a sorted CD56 or NKG2C T cell subset, CD4+ or CD8+ T cells, or bulk PBMC T cells (not recorded which). These receptors were collected from a woman aged 50 to 60 in good health. Each CDR3 is given with its conserved first and last residue. Fields, in order: V gene, CDR3 length, J gene, CDR3 protein.

>TRBV20-1|12|TRBJ2-1
CSASVAGHEQFF
>TRBV7-9|13|TRBJ2-1
CASSLTVGYEQFF
>TRBV12-3/TRBV12-4|13|TRBJ2-2
CASTVRETGELFF
>TRBV20-1|13|TRBJ1-2
CSGPGDKGDGYTF
>TRBV2|15|TRBJ2-1
CASSRLAGGSDEQFF
>TRBV11-2|15|TRBJ2-3
CASSLRVFGTDTQYF
>TRBV30|14|TRBJ1-1
CAWNRDRKNTEAFF
>TRBV12-3/TRBV12-4|14|TRBJ1-5
CASSYQGIRQPQHF
>TRBV27|14|TRBJ2-6
CASSRTAGANVLTF
>TRBV10-3|14|TRBJ2-3
CAINNRGIDDTQYF
>TRBV25-1|16|TRBJ2-1
CASSVLAGGGYNEQFF
>TRBV16|15|TRBJ2-1
CASSQSSGRAAEQFF
>TRBV25-1|14|TRBJ2-5
CASSEQTPGRTQYF
>TRBV12-3/TRBV12-4|14|TRBJ1-1
CASLAQGVWTEAFF
>TRBV29-1|14|TRBJ2-2
CSVGWGRITGELFF
>TRBV11-3|17|TRBJ2-1
CASSSSLGQSSYNEQFF
>TRBV5-1|16|TRBJ2-2
CASSLGGRSSTGELFF
>TRBV20-1|14|TRBJ1-6
CSARDWQNNSPLHF
>TRBV4-1|17|TRBJ2-3
CASRPLSTSTAADTQYF
>TRBV29-1|14|TRBJ2-7
CSVGGGGVPYEQYF
>TRBV12-3/TRBV12-4|11|TRBJ1-2
CASSFNGGYTF
>TRBV5-5|14|TRBJ2-3
CASNWVYRTDTQYF
>TRBV18|16|TRBJ2-1
CASSSLAGGGINEQFF
>TRBV11-3|17|TRBJ2-3
CASSLAAGLGSTDTQYF
>TRBV5-1|14|TRBJ2-5
CASSGGLPGETQYF
>TRBV9|16|TRBJ2-3
CASSVATSGRSDTQYF
>TRBV14|13|TRBJ1-1
CASSQASGGEAFF
>TRBV20-1|14|TRBJ2-1
CSATTGRARSEQFF
>TRBV7-6|16|TRBJ1-2
CASSLYQVPINYGYTF
>TRBV27|16|TRBJ2-1
CASSSWVGSSYNEQFF
>TRBV7-3|13|TRBJ2-2
CASSAIQAGELFF
>TRBV7-9|18|TRBJ2-1
CASSFLGLAGVTYNEQFF
>TRBV5-1|15|TRBJ2-3
CASSYRTGETDTQYF
>TRBV7-9|15|TRBJ2-5
CASSRGSGELETQYF
>TRBV27|16|TRBJ2-1
CASSLWLGATYNEQFF
>TRBV10-3|14|TRBJ2-2
CAIGGTGGDGELFF
>TRBV4-2|16|TRBJ2-1
CASSHSTSRRGDEQFF
>TRBV4-1|14|TRBJ2-5
CASSQGQGWETQYF
>TRBV9|16|TRBJ2-5
CASSASTGRRQETQYF
>TRBV28|16|TRBJ2-3
CASSPLPPGDTDTQYF
>TRBV29-1|14|TRBJ2-1
CSAKGGTGVNEQFF
>TRBV10-3|13|TRBJ1-5
CALGANLNQPQHF
>TRBV12-3/TRBV12-4|13|TRBJ1-2
CASSLGRGYGYTF
>TRBV4-2|12|TRBJ2-1
CASSQDRTSKFF
>TRBV9|14|TRBJ2-1
CASSVGAGGLEQFF
>TRBV5-1|18|TRBJ2-5
CASSLTSPGLAKDETQYF
>TRBV12-3/TRBV12-4|13|TRBJ2-5
CASSPVAQETQYF
>TRBV24-1|14|TRBJ2-1
CATSEASGYNEQFF
>TRBV5-1|15|TRBJ2-7
CASSLTTRGSYEQYF
>TRBV6-5|16|TRBJ2-6
CASSYSVNSGANVLTF
>TRBV5-5|17|TRBJ2-2
CASSLSPVLATTGELFF
>TRBV5-6|14|TRBJ2-3
CASSFFEITDTQYF
>TRBV15|16|TRBJ1-2
CATSRGFGQGYYGYTF
>TRBV7-6|18|TRBJ2-1
CASSLLARVAGNYNEQFF
>TRBV30|11|TRBJ1-2
CAWLRGYGYTF
>TRBV10-3|14|TRBJ1-2
CAISDQAANYGYTF
>TRBV4-2|16|TRBJ2-5
CASSQEGTGGGGTQYF
>TRBV15|18|TRBJ2-2
CATSRGVSGSSDTGELFF